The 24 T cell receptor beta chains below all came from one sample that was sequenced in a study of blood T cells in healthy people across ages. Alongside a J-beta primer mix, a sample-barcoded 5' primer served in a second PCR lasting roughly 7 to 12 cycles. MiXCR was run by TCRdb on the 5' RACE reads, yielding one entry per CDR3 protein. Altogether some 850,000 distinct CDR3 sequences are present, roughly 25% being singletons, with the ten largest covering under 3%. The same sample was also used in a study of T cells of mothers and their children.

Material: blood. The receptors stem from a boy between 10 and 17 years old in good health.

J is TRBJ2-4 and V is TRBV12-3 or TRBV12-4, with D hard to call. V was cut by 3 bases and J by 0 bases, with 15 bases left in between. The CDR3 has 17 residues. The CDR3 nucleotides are TGTGCCAGCAGTTTGGATCTCGTATTACTAGCCAAAAACATTCAGTACTTC. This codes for CASSLDLVLLAKNIQYF.

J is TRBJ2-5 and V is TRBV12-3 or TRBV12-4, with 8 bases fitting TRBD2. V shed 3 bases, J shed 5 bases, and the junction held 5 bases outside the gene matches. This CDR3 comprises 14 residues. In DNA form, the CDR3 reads TGTGCCAGCAGTTTTCGGCGGGGGGTGGAGACCCAGTACTTC. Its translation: CASSFRRGVETQYF.

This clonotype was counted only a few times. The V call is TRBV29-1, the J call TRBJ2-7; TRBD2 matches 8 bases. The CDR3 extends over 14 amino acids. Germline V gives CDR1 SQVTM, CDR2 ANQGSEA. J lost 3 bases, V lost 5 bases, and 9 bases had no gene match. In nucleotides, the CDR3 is TGCAGCGTTTTAGCGGGGCGGTTCCACTACGAGCAGTACTTC. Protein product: CSVLAGRFHYEQYF.

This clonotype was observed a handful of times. The CDR3 DNA is TGCGCCAGCAGCTTGGTGCCAGGGGACTACAATGAGCAGTTCTTC. Its protein is CASSLVPGDYNEQFF. V and J are TRBV5-1 and TRBJ2-1, with a possible D match to TRBD1 (6 bases). The V gene lost 0 bases and the J gene lost 3 bases, with 10 bases spanning the gap. CDR3 length: 15 residues. Germline CDR1 and CDR2: SGHRS and YFSETQ.

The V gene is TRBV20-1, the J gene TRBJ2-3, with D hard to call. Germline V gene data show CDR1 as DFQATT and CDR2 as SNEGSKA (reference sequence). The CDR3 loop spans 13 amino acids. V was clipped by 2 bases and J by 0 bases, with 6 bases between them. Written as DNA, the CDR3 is TGCAGTGCTAGATTCAGGAGCACAGATACGCAGTATTTT. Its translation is CSARFRSTDTQYF.

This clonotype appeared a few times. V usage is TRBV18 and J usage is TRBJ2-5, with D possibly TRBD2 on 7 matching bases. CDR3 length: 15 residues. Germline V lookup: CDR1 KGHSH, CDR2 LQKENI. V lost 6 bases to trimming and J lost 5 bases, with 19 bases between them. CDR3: CASSLRRGLAETQYF. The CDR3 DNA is TGTGCCAGCTCGCTCAGGCGGGGGCTAGCGGAGACCCAGTACTTC.

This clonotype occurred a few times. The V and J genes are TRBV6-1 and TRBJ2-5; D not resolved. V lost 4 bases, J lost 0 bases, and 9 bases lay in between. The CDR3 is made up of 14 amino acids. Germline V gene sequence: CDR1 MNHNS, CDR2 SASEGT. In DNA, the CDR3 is TGTGCCAGCAGTGTCCCCACCTACCAAGAGACCCAGTACTTC. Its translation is CASSVPTYQETQYF.

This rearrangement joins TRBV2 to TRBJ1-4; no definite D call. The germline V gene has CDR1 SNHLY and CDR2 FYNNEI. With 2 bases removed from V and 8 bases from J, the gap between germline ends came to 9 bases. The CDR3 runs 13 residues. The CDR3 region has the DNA TGTGCCAGCAGTGAAATTGTGGGGGAAAAACTGTTTTTT. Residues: CASSEIVGEKLFF.

CDR3 DNA: TGTGCCAGCAGCTTAGTCGGTAGCGGGGGCCCTAACACCGGGGAGCTGTTTTTT. This encodes CASSLVGSGGPNTGELFF. The chain joins TRBV7-6 to TRBJ2-2, with 9 bases aligning to TRBD2. The junction had 8 bases not matched to a gene; V was cut back by 1 base and J by 2 bases. CDR1 and CDR2 from the germline V gene are SGHVS and FNYEAQ. The CDR3 extends over 18 amino acids.

This CDR3 is CSARRTGTGFTVGQFF. Here the CDR3 DNA reads TGCAGTGCTAGACGCACCGGGACAGGGTTCACAGTGGGGCAGTTCTTC. The V call is TRBV20-1, the J call TRBJ2-1; 9 bases match TRBD1. Germline CDR1 reads DFQATT; CDR2 reads SNEGSKA (reference sequence). V was clipped by 2 bases and J by 12 bases; unmatched bases: 17. The CDR3 is 16 amino acids.

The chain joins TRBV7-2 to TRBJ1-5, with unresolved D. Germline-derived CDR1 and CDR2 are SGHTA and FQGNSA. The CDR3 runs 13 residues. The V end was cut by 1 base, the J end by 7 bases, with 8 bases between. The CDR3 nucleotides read TGTGCCAGCAGCTTAGTTCTTCAGCAGCCCCAGCATTTT. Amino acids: CASSLVLQQPQHF.

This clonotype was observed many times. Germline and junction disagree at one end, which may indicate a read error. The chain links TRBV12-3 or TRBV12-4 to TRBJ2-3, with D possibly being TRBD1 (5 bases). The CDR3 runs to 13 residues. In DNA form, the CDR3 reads TGCGCCAGCAGCTTGTCCAGGGCAGATACGCAGTATTTT. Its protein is CASSLSRADTQYF.

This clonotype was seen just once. In DNA, the CDR3 is TGTGCCAGCAGCGCCTCCGGGACAGGGGTCGGAAGGAGCACAGATACGCAGTATTTT. Protein: CASSASGTGVGRSTDTQYF. The chain carries TRBV9 and TRBJ2-3; 10 nucleotides match TRBD1. V was pared by 3 bases and J by 0 bases, with 13 bases of the junction left unmatched. The germline gives CDR1 SGDLS, CDR2 YYNGEE. The CDR3 is 19 amino acids.

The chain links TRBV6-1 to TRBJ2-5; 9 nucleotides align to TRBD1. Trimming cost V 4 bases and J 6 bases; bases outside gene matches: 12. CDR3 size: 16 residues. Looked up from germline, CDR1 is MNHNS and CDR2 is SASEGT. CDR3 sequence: CASSAPGTGRRKTQYF. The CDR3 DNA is TGTGCCAGCAGTGCACCGGGGACAGGGAGACGCAAGACCCAGTACTTC.

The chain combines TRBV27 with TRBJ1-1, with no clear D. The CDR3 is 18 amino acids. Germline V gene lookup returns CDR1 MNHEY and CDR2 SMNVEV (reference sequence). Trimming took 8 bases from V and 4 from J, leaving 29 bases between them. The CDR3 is CASSNTPLVRDKGTEAFF. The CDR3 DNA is TGTGCCAGCTCAAACACCCCCTTGGTCCGGGATAAGGGCACTGAAGCTTTCTTT.

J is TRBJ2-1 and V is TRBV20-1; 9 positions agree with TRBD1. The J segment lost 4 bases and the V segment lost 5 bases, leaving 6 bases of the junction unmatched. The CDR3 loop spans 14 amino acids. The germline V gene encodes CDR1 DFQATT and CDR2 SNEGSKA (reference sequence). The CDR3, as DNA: TGCAGTGCTTCACAGGGGGCGGCATACAATGAGCAGTTCTTC. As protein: CSASQGAAYNEQFF.

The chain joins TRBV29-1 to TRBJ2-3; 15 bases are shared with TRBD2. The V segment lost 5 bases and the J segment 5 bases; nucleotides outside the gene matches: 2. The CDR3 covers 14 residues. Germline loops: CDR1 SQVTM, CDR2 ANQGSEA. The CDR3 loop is CSVRGLAGGDTQYF. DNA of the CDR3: TGCAGCGTTAGGGGACTAGCGGGGGGAGATACGCAGTATTTT.

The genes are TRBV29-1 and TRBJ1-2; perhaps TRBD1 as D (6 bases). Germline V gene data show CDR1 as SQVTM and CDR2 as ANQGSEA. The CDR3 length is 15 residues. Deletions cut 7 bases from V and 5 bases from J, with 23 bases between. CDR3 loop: CSALAGAGQNYGYTF. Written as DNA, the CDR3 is TGCAGCGCACTTGCTGGTGCCGGACAGAATTATGGCTACACCTTC.

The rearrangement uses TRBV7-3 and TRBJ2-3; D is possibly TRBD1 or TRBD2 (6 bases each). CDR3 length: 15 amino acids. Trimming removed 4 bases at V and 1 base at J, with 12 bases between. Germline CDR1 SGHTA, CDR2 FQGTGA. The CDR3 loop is CASSWTVAGTDTQYF. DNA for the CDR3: TGTGCCAGCAGCTGGACAGTAGCGGGCACAGATACGCAGTATTTT.

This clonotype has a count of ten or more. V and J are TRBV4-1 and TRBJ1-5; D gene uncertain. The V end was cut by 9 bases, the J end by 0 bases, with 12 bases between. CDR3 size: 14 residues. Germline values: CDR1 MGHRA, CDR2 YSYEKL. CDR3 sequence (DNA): TGCGCCAGTGGACCGATCGATAGCAATCAGCCCCAGCATTTT. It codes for CASGPIDSNQPQHF.

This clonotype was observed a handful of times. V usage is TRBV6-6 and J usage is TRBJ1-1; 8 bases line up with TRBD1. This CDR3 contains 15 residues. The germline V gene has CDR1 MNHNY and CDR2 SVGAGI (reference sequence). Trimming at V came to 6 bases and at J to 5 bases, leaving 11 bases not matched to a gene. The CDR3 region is CASSYLTGARTEAFF. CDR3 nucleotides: TGTGCCAGCAGCTACCTGACAGGGGCCAGGACTGAAGCTTTCTTT.

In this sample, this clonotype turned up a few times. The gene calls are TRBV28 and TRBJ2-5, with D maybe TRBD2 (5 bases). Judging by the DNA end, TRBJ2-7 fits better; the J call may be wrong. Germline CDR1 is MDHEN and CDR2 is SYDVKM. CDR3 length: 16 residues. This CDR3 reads CASSPPGLPSLYEQYF. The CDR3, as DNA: TGTGCCAGCAGTCCCCCGGGGTTACCCAGCCTCTACGAGCAGTACTTC.

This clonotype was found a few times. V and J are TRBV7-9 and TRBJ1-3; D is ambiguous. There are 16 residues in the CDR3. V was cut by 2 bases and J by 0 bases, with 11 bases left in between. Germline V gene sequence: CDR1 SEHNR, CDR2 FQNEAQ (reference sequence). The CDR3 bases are TGTGCCAGCAGCTTATCCCCCCAAATCTCTGGAAACACCATATATTTT. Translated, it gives CASSLSPQISGNTIYF.

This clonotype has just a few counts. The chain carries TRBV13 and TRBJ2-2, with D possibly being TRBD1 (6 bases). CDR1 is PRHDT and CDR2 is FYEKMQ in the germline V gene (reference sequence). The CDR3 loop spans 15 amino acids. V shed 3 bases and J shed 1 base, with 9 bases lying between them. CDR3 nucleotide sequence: TGTGCCAGCAGCTTTAGGACAGTGAACACCGGGGAGCTGTTTTTT. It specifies CASSFRTVNTGELFF.